A single TCR beta chain is shown here with its context. CDR1 SEHNR and CDR2 FQNEAQ come from the germline V gene (reference sequence). This CDR3 has 15 residues. This specimen comes from a study of T cells expressing NK-cell markers. TCRdb re-called the 5' RACE reads and catalogs CDR3 proteins one per entry, DNA excluded. The record lists 350,000 to 450,000 distinct CDR3 sequences, of which the ten most abundant hold 5% to 5.5%. The sequence was obtained from a man aged 18-75 years in good health. The chain is built from TRBV7-9 and TRBJ2-7; TCRdb calls TRBD1, which cannot be checked without DNA. The source material was blood T cells: a sorted CD56 or NKG2C T cell subset, CD4+ or CD8+ T cells, or bulk PBMC T cells (not recorded which). The chain's CDR3 is CASRPDRGGSYEQYF.